These 8 T cell receptor beta chains share one sample of origin, sequenced in a study of identical twins. One entry per CDR3 protein results from TCRdb running MiXCR on the 5' RACE reads. The sample yields hundreds of thousands of distinct CDR3 sequences, around 12% seen once. Separately, the same data were catalogued under a study of yellow fever vaccine responses in identical twins.

Sequenced material: PBMCs. The source is a woman aged 18-35 years in good health.

This chain uses TRBV4-1 with TRBJ2-5; the D gene is possibly TRBD2 (5 bases). Germline CDR1 reads MGHRA; CDR2 reads YSYEKL. CDR3 size: 15 residues. With 0 bases removed from V and 5 bases from J, the gap between germline ends came to 13 bases. The CDR3, as DNA: TGCGCCAGCAGCCAAGAGCCCGGGGTTCGGGAGACCCAGTACTTC. As protein: CASSQEPGVRETQYF.

This clonotype was seen many times. The V gene is TRBV6-1, the J gene TRBJ2-7, with D unresolved. The germline gives CDR1 MNHNS, CDR2 SASEGT. The length of the CDR3 is 14 residues. V was shortened by 2 bases and J by 2 bases, with 10 bases between the two germline ends. The DNA of the CDR3 is TGTGCCAGCAGTGAAATGAGTGGCCCCTACGAGCAGTACTTC. Protein: CASSEMSGPYEQYF.

The chain employs TRBV18 and TRBJ2-5; D unresolved. The CDR3 has 15 amino acids. Trimming took off 3 bases at V and 5 bases at J, with 16 bases between the two ends. The V gene's germline CDR1 is KGHSH and CDR2 LQKENI. This CDR3 reads CASSPPQGFWETQYF. The CDR3 DNA follows: TGTGCCAGCTCACCCCCACAAGGGTTTTGGGAGACCCAGTACTTC.

This clonotype has a count of ten or more. The gene calls are TRBV20-1 and TRBJ1-1; D remains ambiguous. The V and J ends lost 6 bases and 1 base respectively, with 12 bases between them. The CDR3 runs 13 residues. Germline CDR1 DFQATT, CDR2 SNEGSKA (reference sequence). The CDR3 sequence is CSARREPNTEAFF. CDR3 DNA: TGCAGTGCACGTCGGGAACCGAACACTGAAGCTTTCTTT.

This clonotype was recorded many times. The chain links TRBV20-1 to TRBJ2-1; possibly TRBD2 for D (6 bases). V shed 6 bases and J shed 4 bases, with 19 bases lying between them. The CDR3 runs 15 residues. Germline loops: CDR1 DFQATT, CDR2 SNEGSKA (reference sequence). CDR3 DNA: TGCAGTGCGATAAACGGGGGATACCAATACAATGAGCAGTTCTTC. Residues: CSAINGGYQYNEQFF.

In this sample, this clonotype turned up many times. V is TRBV9 and J is TRBJ1-1; no clear D gene. Germline-derived CDR1 and CDR2 are SGDLS and YYNGEE. The CDR3 has 14 residues. V was shortened by 4 bases and J by 5 bases, with 15 bases between the two germline ends. The CDR3 protein is CASSPEGRRTEAFF. The DNA of the CDR3 is TGTGCCAGCAGCCCAGAGGGCAGGAGGACTGAAGCTTTCTTT.

This clonotype showed up just a few times. V gene TRBV28 combines with J gene TRBJ1-4; D not certain. The germline V gene has CDR1 MDHEN and CDR2 SYDVKM. The CDR3 has 13 residues. The germline V and J ends were trimmed by 6 bases and 8 bases, with 13 bases remaining between them. In nucleotides, the CDR3 is TGTGCCAGCAGGGAAAGGGCGGCCGAAAAACTGTTTTTT. Translation gives CASRERAAEKLFF.

This rearrangement joins TRBV4-2 to TRBJ2-7; weak D call: TRBD2 (5 bases). Between the trimmed V and J ends, which lost 4 bases and 2 bases, there was a span of 18 bases. The CDR3 is 16 residues long. Germline CDR1 is LGHNA and CDR2 is YNFKEQ. In DNA, the CDR3 is TGTGCCAGCAGCCTAGAGTCCGGAGGACCCCCCTACGAGCAGTACTTC. This encodes CASSLESGGPPYEQYF.